This T cell receptor (beta chain) was obtained from a study of T cell responses to AZD1222 COVID-19 vaccine. As concerns this clone: Its antigen is still unknown.

Libraries were prepared by immunoSEQ multiplex PCR; TCRdb keeps only in-frame clonotypes and omits some of them. The table includes about 140,000 clones, 90% detected once. This CDR3 has 15 amino acids. Germline V gives CDR1 KGHSH, CDR2 LQKENI. V shed 5 bases, J shed 5 bases, and the junction held 7 bases outside the gene matches. Whole-study results and caveats: Within unmutated variant regions lay the reported targets of nearly half of spike-specific TCRs. In all cases, repertoires were sampled only after the peak T cell response.

The source is an adult in good health. Sequenced material: peripheral blood, taken on day 0 of AZD1222 vaccination. The rearrangement links TRBV18 to TRBJ1-5; TRBD1 aligns across 9 bases. The CDR3 region is CASSFGTGNDQPQHF. The CDR3 coding sequence is TGTGCCAGCTCATTCGGGACAGGGAACGATCAGCCCCAGCATTTT.